This is a list of T cell receptor beta chains from one sample in a study of blood T cell repertoires in COVID-19. The table came from immunoSEQ multiplex PCR; TCRdb's copy has only in-frame clones and leaves some out. The table includes some 160,000 clones, 65% to 90% detected once. Material for sequencing was peripheral blood. These receptors all come from a human donor in a cohort sampled during active COVID-19. Each CDR3 is given with its conserved first and last residue. A D gene is named only where the DNA matches it firmly. Clone size, where shown, is once, few, many, or a class for clones that have expanded.

TRBV6-2/TRBV6-3,TRBJ2-3,.,TRBD2,CASSYPLAGRGTDTQYF,TGTGCCAGCAGTTACCCATTAGCGGGAAGGGGCACAGATACGCAGTATTTT
TRBV9,TRBJ2-1,.,.,CASSVRGYSYNEQFF,TGTGCCAGCAGCGTGCGCGGGTACTCCTACAATGAGCAGTTCTTC
TRBV10-1,TRBJ1-2,.,TRBD1,CASSERTGEGYTF,TGCGCCAGCAGTGAACGGACAGGGGAAGGCTACACCTTC
TRBV3-1/TRBV3-2,TRBJ2-7,.,.,CASSPRGGAEQYF,TGTGCCAGCAGCCCGCGTGGGGGGGCCGAGCAGTACTTC
TRBV7-9,TRBJ2-7,.,TRBD2,CASSLAGGGGRAYEQYF,TGTGCCAGCAGCTTAGCGGGTGGCGGGGGACGCGCCTACGAGCAGTACTTC
TRBV6-5,TRBJ2-7,few,TRBD2,CASSYSTGGRYEQYF,TGTGCCAGCAGTTACTCGACGGGAGGTAGATACGAGCAGTACTTC
TRBV11-3,TRBJ2-3,.,TRBD2,CASSERLAGTRRADTQYF,TGTGCCAGCAGCGAACGACTAGCGGGGACCCGAAGGGCAGATACGCAGTATTTT
TRBV7-2,TRBJ2-6,.,.,CASSPRSSGANVLTF,TGTGCCAGCAGCCCAAGGAGCTCTGGGGCCAACGTCCTGACTTTC
TRBV7-3,TRBJ2-2,.,TRBD1,CASSSTTGAGELFF,TGTGCCAGCAGCTCAACGACAGGGGCCGGGGAGCTGTTTTTT
TRBV11-3,TRBJ2-3,.,TRBD2,CASSLGLAGMVDTQYF,TGTGCCAGCAGCTTGGGACTAGCGGGAATGGTAGATACGCAGTATTTT
TRBV29-1,TRBJ2-3,.,.,CSVDRGGTDTQYF,TGCAGCGTTGACAGGGGTGGGACAGATACGCAGTATTTT
TRBV11-1,TRBJ2-5,once,TRBD2,CASSLGGAGVETQYF,TGTGCCAGCAGCTTGGGAGGAGCGGGAGTGGAGACCCAGTACTTC
TRBV4-3,TRBJ1-1,.,TRBD1,CASSRGQGNTEAFF,TGCGCCAGCAGCCGGGGACAGGGGAACACTGAAGCTTTCTTT
TRBV6-2/TRBV6-3,TRBJ2-7,.,TRBD2,CASSSPLREGRYEQYF,TGTGCCAGCAGTTCCCCTCTGCGGGAGGGCCGTTACGAGCAGTACTTC
TRBV10-3,TRBJ1-5,.,TRBD1,CAISGGQVQPQHF,TGTGCCATCAGTGGGGGACAGGTTCAGCCCCAGCATTTT
TRBV7-9,TRBJ2-7,.,.,CASSLSAGSYEQYF,TGTGCCAGCAGCTTATCGGCGGGTTCCTACGAGCAGTACTTC
TRBV24-1,TRBJ2-2,.,.,CATSRGPGGLFF,TGTGCCACCAGTCGGGGCCCCGGGGGGCTGTTTTTT
TRBV18,TRBJ1-5,once,TRBD1,CASSAGQGSSNQPQHF,TGTGCCAGCTCAGCTGGACAGGGGAGTAGCAATCAGCCCCAGCATTTT
TRBV7-9,TRBJ2-2,.,.,CASSHLFDSLVAGELFF,TGTGCCAGCAGCCATTTATTTGACAGCCTGGTTGCCGGGGAGCTGTTTTTT
TRBV7-7,TRBJ2-3,.,.,CASSAAGSADTQYF,TGTGCTAGCAGCGCCGCGGGTTCAGCAGATACGCAGTATTTT
TRBV4-3,TRBJ2-3,.,TRBD2,CASSQDRPSGSTTDTQYF,TGCGCCAGCAGCCAAGATCGCCCTAGCGGGAGTACCACAGATACGCAGTATTTT
TRBV29-1,TRBJ2-7,once,TRBD1,CSVEGTGGYEQYF,TGCAGCGTTGAAGGGACAGGGGGCTACGAGCAGTACTTC
TRBV3-1/TRBV3-2,TRBJ2-6,once,TRBD1,CASSLLTGGSGANVLTF,TGTGCCAGCAGCCTCCTGACAGGGGGCTCTGGGGCCAACGTCCTGACTTTC